This entry features one TCR beta chain sequence. The clone's antigen remains unknown. Base qualities are not recorded, but no much larger clone differs from it by a single base. The data were taken from a study of control samples from healthy donors and cancer patients (dated by TCRdb to the early 2020s). The method behind the library was the immunoSEQ multiplex PCR assay. Not all clones reach the TCRdb copy of this immuneACCESS table, which keeps in-frame sequences only. Checked studies attribute under half of the gap to unresolved V genes and leave the rest unexplained. The sample table contains 150,000 or so clones; only one count was recorded for around 94% of them. 14% of the sample comes from the top ten. From the cysteine through the phenylalanine, the CDR3 covers 15 amino acids. Only the CDR3 part of the read is kept: 45 bases, read in frame from the first base. The CDR1 and CDR2 encoded by the germline V gene (reference sequence) are SEHNR and FQNEAQ. The V end loses 5 bases and the J end loses 0 bases, and a stretch of 8 bases separates them.

The sequence links TRBV7-9 to TRBJ1-6; no D gene call is confident. The clonotype comes from a man aged 60 to 69 with colorectal cancer. Sample: PBMCs. The CDR3 protein sequence reads: CASSRGRSYNSPLHF. The nucleotides are TGTGCCAGCAGCCGCGGACGCTCCTATAATTCACCCCTCCACTTT.